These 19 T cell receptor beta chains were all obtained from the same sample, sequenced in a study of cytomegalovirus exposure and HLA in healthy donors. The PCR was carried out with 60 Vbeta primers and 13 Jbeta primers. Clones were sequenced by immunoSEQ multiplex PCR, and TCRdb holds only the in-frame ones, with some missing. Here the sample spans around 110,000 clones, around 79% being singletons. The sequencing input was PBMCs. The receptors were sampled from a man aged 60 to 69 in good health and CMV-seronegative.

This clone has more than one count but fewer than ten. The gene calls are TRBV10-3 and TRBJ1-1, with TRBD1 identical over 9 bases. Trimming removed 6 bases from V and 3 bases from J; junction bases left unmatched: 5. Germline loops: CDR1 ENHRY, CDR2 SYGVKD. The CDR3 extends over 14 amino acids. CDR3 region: CAIRGDREDTEAFF. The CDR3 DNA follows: TGTGCCATCAGGGGGGACAGGGAGGACACTGAAGCTTTCTTT.

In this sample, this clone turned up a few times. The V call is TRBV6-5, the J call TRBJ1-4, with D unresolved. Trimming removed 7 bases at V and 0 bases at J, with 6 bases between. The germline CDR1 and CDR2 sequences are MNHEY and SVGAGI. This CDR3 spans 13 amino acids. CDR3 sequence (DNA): TGTGCCAGCATGCGAACAACTAATGAAAAACTGTTTTTT. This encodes CASMRTTNEKLFF.

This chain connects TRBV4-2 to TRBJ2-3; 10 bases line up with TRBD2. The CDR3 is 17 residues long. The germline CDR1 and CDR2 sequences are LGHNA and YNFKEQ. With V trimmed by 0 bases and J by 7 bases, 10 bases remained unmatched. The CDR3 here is CASSQDRASGGRNTQYF. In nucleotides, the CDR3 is TGTGCCAGCAGCCAAGATCGTGCTAGCGGGGGTAGGAATACGCAGTATTTT.

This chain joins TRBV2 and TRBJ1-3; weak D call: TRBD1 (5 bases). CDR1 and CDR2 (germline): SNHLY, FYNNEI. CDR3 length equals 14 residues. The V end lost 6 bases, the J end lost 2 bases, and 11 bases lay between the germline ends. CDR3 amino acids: CASRDGGAGNTIYF. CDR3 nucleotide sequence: TGTGCCAGCAGGGACGGAGGGGCTGGAAACACCATATATTTT. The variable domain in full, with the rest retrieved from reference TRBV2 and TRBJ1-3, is EPEVTQTPSHQVTQMGQEVILRCVPISNHLYFYWYRQILGQKVEFLVSFYNNEISEKSEIFDDQFSVERPDGSNFTLKIRSTKLEDSAMYFCASRDGGAGNTIYFGEGSWLTVV.

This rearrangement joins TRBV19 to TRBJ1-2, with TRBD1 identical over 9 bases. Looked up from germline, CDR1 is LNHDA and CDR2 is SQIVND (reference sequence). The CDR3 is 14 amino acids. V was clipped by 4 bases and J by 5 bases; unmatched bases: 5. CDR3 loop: CASSTRQGEYGYTF. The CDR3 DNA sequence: TGTGCCAGTAGTACCCGACAGGGGGAGTATGGCTACACCTTC.

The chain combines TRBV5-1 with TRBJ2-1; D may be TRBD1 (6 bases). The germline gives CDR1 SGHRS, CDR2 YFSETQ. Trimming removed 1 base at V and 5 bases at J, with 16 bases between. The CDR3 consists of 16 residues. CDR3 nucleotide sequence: TGCGCCAGCAGCTTGCGTGAGACAGGCCCCGACAATGAGCAGTTCTTC. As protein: CASSLRETGPDNEQFF.

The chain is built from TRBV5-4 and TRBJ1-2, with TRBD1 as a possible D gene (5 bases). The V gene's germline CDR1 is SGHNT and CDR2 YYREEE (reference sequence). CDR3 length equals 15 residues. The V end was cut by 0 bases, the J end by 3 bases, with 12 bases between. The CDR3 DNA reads TGTGCCAGCAGCTTGGGGGGAGGGGTGGACTATGGCTACACCTTC. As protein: CASSLGGGVDYGYTF.

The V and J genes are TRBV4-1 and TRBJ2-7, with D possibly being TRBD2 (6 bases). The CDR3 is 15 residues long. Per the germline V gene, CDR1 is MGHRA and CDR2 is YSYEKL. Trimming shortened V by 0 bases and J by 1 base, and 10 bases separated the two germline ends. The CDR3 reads CASSQDTAGSYEQYV. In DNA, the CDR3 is TGCGCCAGCAGCCAAGATACGGCGGGATCCTACGAGCAGTACGTC.

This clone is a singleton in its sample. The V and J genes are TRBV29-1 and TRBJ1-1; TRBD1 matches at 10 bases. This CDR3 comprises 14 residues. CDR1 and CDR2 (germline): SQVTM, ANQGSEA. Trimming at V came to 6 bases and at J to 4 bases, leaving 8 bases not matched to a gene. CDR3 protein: CSVWTGGFGTEAFF. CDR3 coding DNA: TGCAGCGTCTGGACAGGGGGATTCGGCACTGAAGCTTTCTTT.

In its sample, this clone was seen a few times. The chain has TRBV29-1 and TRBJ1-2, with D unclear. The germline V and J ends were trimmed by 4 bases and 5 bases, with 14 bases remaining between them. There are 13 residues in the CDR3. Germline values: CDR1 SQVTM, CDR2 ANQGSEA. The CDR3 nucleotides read TGCAGCGTTGGGACCGGGGTCGGGTATGGCTACACCTTC. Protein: CSVGTGVGYGYTF.

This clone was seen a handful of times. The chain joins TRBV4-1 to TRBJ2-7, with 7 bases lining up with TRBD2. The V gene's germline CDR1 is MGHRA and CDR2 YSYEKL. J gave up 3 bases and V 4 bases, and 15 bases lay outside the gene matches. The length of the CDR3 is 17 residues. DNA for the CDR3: TGCGCCAGCAGCCGCACCGATGGGGGAGCGGGGTACTACGAGCAGTACTTC. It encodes CASSRTDGGAGYYEQYF.

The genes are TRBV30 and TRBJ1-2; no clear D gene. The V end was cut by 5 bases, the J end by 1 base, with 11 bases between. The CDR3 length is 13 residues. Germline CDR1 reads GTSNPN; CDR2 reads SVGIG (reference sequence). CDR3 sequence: CAWRGGNNYGYTF. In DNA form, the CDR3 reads TGTGCCTGGCGGGGAGGGAATAACTATGGCTACACCTTC.

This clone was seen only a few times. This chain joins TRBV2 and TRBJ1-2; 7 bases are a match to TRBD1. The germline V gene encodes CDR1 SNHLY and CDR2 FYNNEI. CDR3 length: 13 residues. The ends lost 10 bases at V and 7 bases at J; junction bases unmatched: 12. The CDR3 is CAMEMTGYSGYTF. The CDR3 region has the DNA TGTGCCATGGAAATGACAGGGTATAGTGGCTACACCTTC.

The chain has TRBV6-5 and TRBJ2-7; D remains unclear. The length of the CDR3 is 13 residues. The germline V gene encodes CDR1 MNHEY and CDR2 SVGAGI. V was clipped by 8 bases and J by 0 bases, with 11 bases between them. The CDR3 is CASPRRCSYEQYF. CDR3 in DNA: TGTGCCAGCCCACGGCGGTGCTCCTACGAGCAGTACTTC.

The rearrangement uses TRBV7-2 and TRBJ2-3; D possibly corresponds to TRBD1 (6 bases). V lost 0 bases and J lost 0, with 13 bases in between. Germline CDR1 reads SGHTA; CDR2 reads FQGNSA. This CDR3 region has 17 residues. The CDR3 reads CASSLARQVSSTDTQYF. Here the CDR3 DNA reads TGTGCCAGCAGCTTAGCAAGACAGGTCTCTAGCACAGATACGCAGTATTTT.

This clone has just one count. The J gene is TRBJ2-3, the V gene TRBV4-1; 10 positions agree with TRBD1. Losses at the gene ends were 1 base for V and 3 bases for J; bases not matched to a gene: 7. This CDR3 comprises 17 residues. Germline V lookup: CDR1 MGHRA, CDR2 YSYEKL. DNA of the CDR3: TGCGCCAGCAGCCAAGTTCTGGACAGGGGGTTTACAGATACGCAGTATTTT. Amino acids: CASSQVLDRGFTDTQYF.

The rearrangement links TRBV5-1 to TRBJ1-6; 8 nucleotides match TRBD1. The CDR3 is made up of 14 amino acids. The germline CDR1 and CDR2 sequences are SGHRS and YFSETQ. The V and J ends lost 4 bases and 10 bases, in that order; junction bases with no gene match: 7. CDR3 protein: CASSLGQVESPLHF. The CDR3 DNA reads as TGCGCCAGCAGCCTGGGACAGGTGGAGTCACCCCTCCACTTT.

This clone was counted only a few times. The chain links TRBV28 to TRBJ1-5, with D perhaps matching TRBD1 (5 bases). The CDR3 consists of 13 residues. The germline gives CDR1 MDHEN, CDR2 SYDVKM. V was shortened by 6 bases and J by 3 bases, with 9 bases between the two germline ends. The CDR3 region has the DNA TGTGCCAGCAGAAGGGGCTTCAATCAGCCCCAGCATTTT. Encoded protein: CASRRGFNQPQHF.

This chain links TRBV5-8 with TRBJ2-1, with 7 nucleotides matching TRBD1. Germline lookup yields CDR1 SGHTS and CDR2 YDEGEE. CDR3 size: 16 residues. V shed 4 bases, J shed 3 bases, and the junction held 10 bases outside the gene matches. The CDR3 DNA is TGTGCCAGCAGCCTTAACAGGGGAAGGCTCTACAATGAGCAGTTCTTC. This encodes CASSLNRGRLYNEQFF. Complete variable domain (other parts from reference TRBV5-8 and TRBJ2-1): EAGVTQSPTHLIKTRGQQATLRCSPISGHTSVYWYQQALGLGLQFLLWYDEGEERNRGNFPPRFSGRQFPNYSSELNVNALELEDSALYLCASSLNRGRLYNEQFFGPGTRLTVL.